The clone carrying this T cell receptor beta chain was seen only a few times. Antigen unknown. Germline V CDR1 and CDR2: SNHLY, FYNNEI. This CDR3 is 13 amino acids long. The ends were cut back, 1 base at V and 15 bases at J, with 16 bases in the middle. This entry is derived from a study of T cell repertoires in cytomegalovirus infection. In the study overall: Public TCR beta signatures marked donors with CMV infection and the matching HLA. Points from the study as a whole: People with CMV and the relevant HLA were identified by cumulative public TCR beta family frequency. Ex vivo, HLA-C-restricted CMV-specific TCR beta clonotypes prevailed over the rest of the response.

TCRdb re-called the reads with MiXCR, one entry per CDR3 protein. Of 510,000 or so distinct CDR3 sequences in the sample, more than 20% are singletons; the top ten hold under 15%. This clonotype was obtained from a human donor in good health (CMV status not recorded). Some clones in this sample may be carry-over from other donors' samples. The chain employs TRBV2 and TRBJ2-1, with D perhaps matching TRBD1 (6 bases). The sequencing input was PBMCs. The CDR3 loop is CASSEVRQRGGFF. As DNA, the CDR3 is TGTGCCAGCAGTGAAGTTAGGCAGCGAGGGGGGTTCTTC. Based on the CDR3 plus reference TRBV2 and TRBJ2-1, the full variable domain is EPEVTQTPSHQVTQMGQEVILRCVPISNHLYFYWYRQILGQKVEFLVSFYNNEISEKSEIFDDQFSVERPDGSNFTLKIRSTKLEDSAMYFCASSEVRQRGGFFGPGTRLTVL.